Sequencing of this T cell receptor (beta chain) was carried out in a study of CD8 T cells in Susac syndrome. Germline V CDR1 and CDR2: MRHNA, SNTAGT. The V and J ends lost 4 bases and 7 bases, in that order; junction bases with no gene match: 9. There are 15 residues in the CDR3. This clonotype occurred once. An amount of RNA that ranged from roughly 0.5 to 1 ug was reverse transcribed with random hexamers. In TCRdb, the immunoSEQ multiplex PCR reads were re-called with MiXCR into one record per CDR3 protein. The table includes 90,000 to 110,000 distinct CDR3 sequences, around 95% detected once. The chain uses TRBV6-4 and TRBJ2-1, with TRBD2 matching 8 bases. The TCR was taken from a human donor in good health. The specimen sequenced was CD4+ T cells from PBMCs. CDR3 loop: CASSGSAGGVNEQFF. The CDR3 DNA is TGTGCCAGCAGTGGATCGGCGGGAGGAGTAAATGAGCAGTTCTTC.